One sample yielded the 28 T cell receptor beta chains listed below, sequenced in a study of PD-1 blockade in classical Hodgkin lymphoma (dated by TCRdb to about 2020). In light of the paper, this sample's time point label describes: cycle 2 day 1 (C2D1) of nivolumab. Relapse after autologous stem cell transplantation had occurred in all trial patients, and cohorts A, B and C were distinguished by prior brentuximab vedotin exposure. The library was made by the immunoSEQ multiplex PCR assay. TCRdb stores this immuneACCESS table with in-frame sequences only. Part of the clones is absent; in the studies checked, under half of the shortfall reflects unresolved V genes, and no reason is known for the rest. This sample lists more than 140,000 clones; about four fifths were detected once. About 9.3% of the sample rests with the top ten. The sample was peripheral blood mononuclear cells (PBMCs), taken before the second cycle of nivolumab. All receptors derive from a human donor with classical Hodgkin lymphoma.

This chain links TRBV6-1 with TRBJ2-1; TRBD2 might be the D (6 bases). The CDR3 length is 14 residues. Trimming cost V 8 bases and J 0 bases, with 11 bases left between them. From germline, CDR1 is MNHNS and CDR2 SASEGT. This chain's CDR3 is CASWIGGSYNEQFF. The CDR3 coding sequence is TGTGCCAGCTGGATCGGGGGCTCCTACAATGAGCAGTTCTTC.

This clone appeared a single time. The rearrangement joins TRBV6-5 to TRBJ1-3; D ambiguous. Per germline, CDR1 MNHEY and CDR2 SVGAGI. V lost 7 bases and J 0 bases, leaving 13 bases between the germline ends. The CDR3 runs to 15 residues. The CDR3 DNA follows: TGTGCCAGCACCCAATGGTGGGGCTCTGGAAACACCATATATTTT. This gives the protein CASTQWWGSGNTIYF.

The J gene is TRBJ2-2, the V gene TRBV6-5; the D is unclear. Germline lookup yields CDR1 MNHEY and CDR2 SVGAGI. The V end was cut by 10 bases, the J end by 1 base, with 7 bases between. The CDR3 covers 12 residues. The CDR3, as DNA: TGTGCCACCGTTAAGAACACCGGGGAGCTGTTTTTT. Its protein is CATVKNTGELFF.

The rearrangement joins TRBV9 to TRBJ2-3; 8 bases match TRBD2. J lost 1 base, V lost 2 bases, and 3 bases had no gene match. CDR3 length equals 15 residues. CDR1 and CDR2 (germline): SGDLS, YYNGEE. The CDR3 region is CASSVRAGGTDTQYF. The CDR3 DNA is TGTGCCAGCAGCGTCCGAGCGGGGGGCACAGATACGCAGTATTTT.

The rearrangement links TRBV10-3 to TRBJ2-2, with 7 bases identical to TRBD1. The CDR3 length is 14 residues. The germline V gene encodes CDR1 ENHRY and CDR2 SYGVKD. After removal of 0 bases from V and 6 bases from J, the junction contained 1 base not matched to a gene. The CDR3, as DNA: TGTGCCATCAGTGAGTCGCAGGGGGCCGGGGAGCTGTTTTTT. This encodes CAISESQGAGELFF.

The chain links TRBV6-6 to TRBJ1-2; D might be TRBD1 (5 bases). Germline V gives CDR1 MNHNY, CDR2 SVGAGI (reference sequence). Between the trimmed V and J ends, which lost 6 bases and 3 bases, there was a span of 11 bases. CDR3 size: 13 residues. CDR3 DNA: TGTGCCAGCAGAACGGGGGTTGACTATGGCTACACCTTC. It yields the protein CASRTGVDYGYTF.

This chain links TRBV6-6 with TRBJ1-3, with 8 positions matching TRBD1. Germline loops: CDR1 MNHNY, CDR2 SVGAGI (reference sequence). The length of the CDR3 is 14 residues. After removal of 5 bases from V and 4 bases from J, the junction contained 4 bases not matched to a gene. CDR3 amino acids: CASSLGQGGNTIYF. DNA of the CDR3: TGTGCCAGCAGTCTCGGACAGGGAGGAAACACCATATATTTT.

This chain links TRBV2 with TRBJ2-7, with D unclear. V lost 4 bases to trimming and J lost 0 bases, with 10 bases between them. Germline CDR1 is SNHLY and CDR2 is FYNNEI. This CDR3 region has 14 residues. CDR3 residues: CASSGSVFSYEQYF. The CDR3 nucleotides are TGTGCCAGCAGTGGCAGTGTTTTCTCCTACGAGCAGTACTTC.

V is TRBV15 and J is TRBJ1-2, with a possible D match to TRBD1 (6 bases). CDR1 is LNHNV, CDR2 YYDKDF, per germline (reference sequence). Trimming left V 8 bases short and J 4 bases short, with 8 bases between. The length of the CDR3 is 11 residues. In DNA form, the CDR3 reads TGTGCCACCGGGGACACCTATGGCTACACCTTC. This sequence encodes CATGDTYGYTF.

This clone was seen just once. This sequence joins TRBV21-1 and TRBJ2-2. TRBV21-1 is assigned pseudogene status. The CDR3 sequence is 22 residues long. CDR3 in DNA: TGTGCCAGCAGCAATCTTGTCCTGGTCCACAGGTGGCGAGGGGTGAACACCGAGGAGCTGTTTTTT. It specifies CASSNLVLVHRWRGVNTEELFF.

The V gene is TRBV6-1, the J gene TRBJ2-7; 9 bases line up with TRBD2. V gave up 8 bases and J gave up 3 bases; unmatched junction bases: 8. From germline, CDR1 is MNHNS and CDR2 SASEGT. The CDR3 is 14 residues long. The CDR3 DNA reads TGTGCCAGCGCTTTTAGCGGGAGTAGCTACGAGCAGTACTTC. This gives the protein CASAFSGSSYEQYF.

The V gene is TRBV12-5, the J gene TRBJ2-5, with D tentatively TRBD1 (6 bases). The germline V gene encodes CDR1 LGHNT and CDR2 FRNRAP. With 1 base removed from V and 0 bases from J, the gap between germline ends came to 6 bases. The CDR3 totals 14 residues. CDR3 DNA: TGTGCTAGTGGTTTGGGGACAGACCAAGAGACCCAGTACTTC. Amino acid sequence: CASGLGTDQETQYF. Filled out from reference TRBV12-5 and TRBJ2-5, the complete variable domain reads DARVTQTPRHKVTEMGQEVTMRCQPILGHNTVFWYRQTMMQGLELLAYFRNRAPLDDSGMPKDRFSAEMPDATLATLKIQPSEPRDSAVYFCASGLGTDQETQYFGPGTRLLVL.

This rearrangement joins TRBV2 to TRBJ1-2; 8 positions agree with TRBD1. Germline CDR1 SNHLY, CDR2 FYNNEI. The CDR3 sequence is 14 residues long. The ends lost 5 bases at V and 1 base at J; junction bases unmatched: 3. In DNA form, the CDR3 reads TGTGCCAGCAGTAGACAGGGGAGTAACTATGGCTACACCTTC. Its translation is CASSRQGSNYGYTF.

V gene TRBV7-9 combines with J gene TRBJ1-5; 10 positions agree with TRBD1. From germline, CDR1 is SEHNR and CDR2 FQNEAQ (reference sequence). This CDR3 has 15 amino acids. The trim removed 5 bases at V and 4 bases at J, leaving 5 bases unmatched. The CDR3 spells CASSRDRGGNQPQHF. The CDR3 DNA sequence: TGTGCCAGCAGCAGGGACAGGGGAGGAAATCAGCCCCAGCATTTT.

V is TRBV7-3 and J is TRBJ2-3, with D possibly TRBD2 on 5 matching bases. Germline CDR1 is SGHTA and CDR2 is FQGTGA. Trimming cost V 2 bases and J 0 bases, with 9 bases left between them. The CDR3 runs to 15 residues. CDR3 sequence: CASSLLAASTDTQYF. The CDR3 nucleotides are TGTGCCAGCAGCTTACTAGCAGCTAGCACAGATACGCAGTATTTT.

The chain uses TRBV18 and TRBJ1-6; 7 nucleotides align to TRBD1. V lost 6 bases to trimming and J lost 7 bases; unmatched junction nucleotides: 9. Germline V gene lookup returns CDR1 KGHSH and CDR2 LQKENI. The CDR3 is 15 amino acids. The CDR3 spells CASSPSTGKNSPLHF. The CDR3 bases are TGTGCCAGCTCGCCCTCGACAGGGAAAAATTCACCCCTCCACTTT.

This chain joins TRBV4-3 and TRBJ2-7, with D perhaps matching TRBD2 (5 bases). This CDR3 contains 15 residues. V shed 1 base and J shed 4 bases, with 14 bases lying between them. Germline V gene lookup returns CDR1 LGHNA and CDR2 YSLEER. The CDR3 spells CASSQVAVGSYEQYF. DNA for the CDR3: TGCGCCAGCAGCCAAGTTGCAGTGGGGAGTTACGAGCAGTACTTC.

The chain couples TRBV29-1 to TRBJ1-4; D might be TRBD1 (5 bases). The V gene lost 4 bases and the J gene lost 8 bases, with 17 bases spanning the gap. CDR3 size: 14 residues. Germline assignment: CDR1 SQVTM and CDR2 ANQGSEA. This CDR3 reads CSVGVVGGMEKLFF. The CDR3 nucleotides read TGCAGCGTTGGTGTGGTCGGGGGGATGGAAAAACTGTTTTTT.

V gene TRBV10-3 combines with J gene TRBJ1-5; D gene unclear. The CDR3 consists of 15 residues. The germline gives CDR1 ENHRY, CDR2 SYGVKD. V lost 0 bases and J lost 3, with 9 bases in between. The CDR3 DNA reads as TGTGCCATCAGTGAGTCGGGCCGAGTCAATCAGCCCCAGCATTTT. Protein product: CAISESGRVNQPQHF.

This chain joins TRBV7-2 and TRBJ2-1; 9 nucleotides line up with TRBD1. The V segment lost 5 bases and the J segment 7 bases; nucleotides outside the gene matches: 6. Per the germline V gene, CDR1 is SGHTA and CDR2 is FQGNSA. This CDR3 spans 14 amino acids. DNA for the CDR3: TGTGCCAGCAGCGTACAGGGGGCAAGGAATGAGCAGTTCTTC. This encodes CASSVQGARNEQFF.

This chain uses TRBV5-4 with TRBJ2-3; D remains unclear. CDR1 and CDR2 from the germline V gene are SGHNT and YYREEE (reference sequence). V was trimmed by 4 bases and J by 4 bases, leaving 13 bases between them. CDR3 length equals 14 residues. Written as DNA, the CDR3 is TGTGCCAGCAGCCGGGTCCTTGGGGCAGATACGCAGTATTTT. It is translated as CASSRVLGADTQYF. Combining the CDR3 with reference TRBV5-4 and TRBJ2-3 gives the whole variable domain ETGVTQSPTHLIKTRGQQVTLRCSSQSGHNTVSWYQQALGQGPQFIFQYYREEENGRGNFPPRFSGLQFPNYSSELNVNALELDDSALYLCASSRVLGADTQYFGPGTRLTVL.

The V call is TRBV7-8, the J call TRBJ2-1; the D gene could be TRBD1 or TRBD2 (5 bases each). Trimming took off 0 bases at V and 12 bases at J, with 12 bases between the two ends. Germline lookup yields CDR1 SGHVS and CDR2 FQNEAQ. This CDR3 comprises 13 residues. CDR3: CASSLAAPRGQFF. The CDR3, as DNA: TGTGCCAGCAGCTTAGCTGCCCCGAGGGGGCAGTTCTTC.

The chain recombines TRBV4-2 with TRBJ1-1; D perhaps matches TRBD1 (5 bases). With 0 bases removed from V and 3 bases from J, the gap between germline ends came to 14 bases. CDR3 length: 16 residues. Germline V gene data show CDR1 as LGHNA and CDR2 as YNFKEQ. For the CDR3, the DNA is TGTGCCAGCAGCCAAGATTGGGGAGAGACAGACACTGAAGCTTTCTTT. This encodes CASSQDWGETDTEAFF.

This clone was recorded only once. This chain connects TRBV19 to TRBJ1-3; 9 bases line up with TRBD1. After removal of 2 bases from V and 8 bases from J, the junction contained 7 bases not matched to a gene. The CDR3 is 15 residues long. Germline CDR1 LNHDA, CDR2 SQIVND (reference sequence). CDR3 protein: CASSITGQGRDTIYF. CDR3 DNA sequence: TGTGCCAGTAGTATAACGGGACAGGGTCGGGACACCATATATTTT.

CDR3: CASSLGGPRNSPLHF. CDR3 nucleotide sequence: TGTGCCAGCAGCTTAGGCGGACCAAGGAATTCACCCCTCCACTTT. The gene calls are TRBV7-3 and TRBJ1-6; D is undetermined. Germline values: CDR1 SGHTA, CDR2 FQGTGA. The CDR3 contains 15 residues. Deletions cut 2 bases from V and 7 bases from J, with 12 bases between.

The J gene is TRBJ1-5, the V gene TRBV9; 9 positions agree with TRBD1. Losses at the gene ends were 0 bases for V and 4 bases for J; bases not matched to a gene: 2. The germline V gene has CDR1 SGDLS and CDR2 YYNGEE. The CDR3 is 15 residues long. CDR3 sequence reads: CASSVAGQGNQPQHF. The CDR3 DNA reads as TGTGCCAGCAGCGTAGCGGGACAGGGTAATCAGCCCCAGCATTTT.

The rearrangement uses TRBV7-9 and TRBJ2-7, with D possibly matching TRBD1 (6 bases). This CDR3 comprises 12 residues. V gave up 5 bases and J gave up 6 bases, with 11 bases separating them. Germline V lookup: CDR1 SEHNR, CDR2 FQNEAQ (reference sequence). CDR3 sequence: CASSLDRSEQYF. The CDR3 DNA is TGTGCCAGCAGCCTGGACAGATCCGAGCAGTACTTC.

The chain links TRBV10-3 to TRBJ2-6; 9 bases align to TRBD1. The CDR3 runs to 18 residues. Germline CDR1 ENHRY, CDR2 SYGVKD. The trim removed 7 bases at V and 0 bases at J, leaving 10 bases unmatched. The CDR3 region has the DNA TGTGCCATCACAGACACCGGGACAGGGAGCTCTGGGGCCAACGTCCTGACTTTC. As protein: CAITDTGTGSSGANVLTF.